This paragraph reports one T cell receptor beta chain. The sample comes from a study of blood T cell repertoires in COVID-19. Whole-study context: PBMCs, B-cell-depleted T cells, or T cells were the source of the cDNA or gDNA that made up the material.

J gave up 3 bases and V 6 bases, and 8 bases lay outside the gene matches. Germline loops: CDR1 MDHEN, CDR2 SYDVKM. This CDR3 is 15 amino acids long. In the study's own analysis: Estimation of nucleated cell counts relied on the amplification of reference gene primers. The method was immunoSEQ multiplex PCR; TCRdb's version includes in-frame clones alone and lacks a portion of them. V and J calls and clone size are copied from that table; D and trimming were computed from the DNA. The sample lists around 360,000 clones, around 87% occurring once. The chain uses TRBV28 and TRBJ1-5; 7 nucleotides line up with TRBD1. Sequencing was performed on PBMCs or T cells enriched from blood (not recorded which). This receptor was obtained from a man aged 40-55 years in a cohort exposed to, infected with or recovered from COVID-19 (not recorded which). CDR3 sequence reads: CASSARQGPNQPQHF. For the CDR3, the DNA is TGTGCCAGCAGCGCGCGACAGGGCCCCAATCAGCCCCAGCATTTT.